What follows are 13 T cell receptor beta chains derived from one specimen sequenced in a study of beta chain features in type 1 diabetes. The antigens these receptors bind are not known. Isolated RNA was reverse transcribed in full, so expressed TCRB transcripts were sequenced. Clones were read by immunoSEQ multiplex PCR, and TCRdb kept only the in-frame ones, dropping some. Among 12,000 to 15,000 clones listed, 65% were seen once. Overall study results and limits: TCRB CDR3 length was moderately but significantly reduced in all four CD4+ subsets of Type 1 diabetes patients.

The sequencing input was stem cell memory CD4+ T cells from blood. These receptor sequences come from a woman younger than 30 with type 1 diabetes.

This clone showed up just a few times. This chain links TRBV10-1 with TRBJ1-6; TRBD1 agrees at 11 bases. The V gene end was trimmed by 5 bases and the J gene end by 9 bases; junction bases not matched to a gene: 6. CDR1 and CDR2 from the germline V gene are WNHNN and SYGVQD (reference sequence). There are 15 residues in the CDR3. This CDR3 reads CASSPGQGAVSPLHF. CDR3 bases: TGCGCCAGCAGTCCCGGACAGGGGGCAGTTTCACCCCTCCACTTT.

The CDR3 region is CSVVLSSYNEQFF. Here the CDR3 DNA reads TGCAGCGTTGTGCTGAGCTCCTACAATGAGCAGTTCTTC. The chain combines TRBV29-1 with TRBJ2-1; D unclear. The germline V gene has CDR1 SQVTM and CDR2 ANQGSEA. V was shortened by 4 bases and J by 0 bases, with 7 bases between the two germline ends. The CDR3 has 13 amino acids.

For the CDR3, the DNA is TGTGCCAGCAGCTTAAAGGGCTCTTTGGCTAGCGGAGCCTACGAGCAGTACTTC. Translating it yields CASSLKGSLASGAYEQYF. The chain links TRBV7-2 to TRBJ2-7; 7 bases fit TRBD2. CDR3 length: 18 amino acids. V lost 2 bases, J lost 2 bases, and 15 bases stayed unmatched. Germline CDR1 SGHTA, CDR2 FQGNSA.

This chain connects TRBV29-1 to TRBJ1-1; 7 bases fit TRBD1. The ends lost 4 bases at V and 6 bases at J; junction bases unmatched: 5. From germline, CDR1 is SQVTM and CDR2 ANQGSEA. CDR3 length: 12 residues. This CDR3 reads CSVGTGRSEAFF. CDR3 nucleotide sequence: TGCAGCGTTGGGACAGGTCGGTCTGAAGCTTTCTTT.

The CDR3 sequence is CASSSGGGQAKNIQYF. CDR3 in DNA: TGTGCCAGCAGCTCGGGGGGAGGGCAGGCCAAAAACATTCAGTACTTC. V and J are TRBV7-8 and TRBJ2-4; 7 bases fit TRBD2. The CDR3 covers 16 residues. Trimming took 4 bases from V and 1 from J; bases not matched to a gene: 7. Germline-derived CDR1 and CDR2 are SGHVS and FQNEAQ.

This clone has a handful of counts. V and J are TRBV4-3 and TRBJ1-4, with a tentative D call TRBD1 (5 bases). V gave up 0 bases and J gave up 8 bases, with 22 bases separating them. Germline-derived CDR1 and CDR2 are LGHNA and YSLEER. The CDR3 has 18 amino acids. The CDR3 coding sequence is TGCGCCAGCAGCCAAGATCTGTGGGGGGGAGTGACATTGGAAAAACTGTTTTTT. Translating gives CASSQDLWGGVTLEKLFF.

The gene calls are TRBV7-2 and TRBJ2-1, with TRBD2 identical over 10 bases. The CDR3 runs to 15 residues. Germline-derived CDR1 and CDR2 are SGHTA and FQGNSA. With 4 bases clipped from V and 2 bases from J, the junction kept 2 bases outside the gene matches. The CDR3, as DNA: TGTGCCAGCAGCTACAGCGGGGGGGCCTACAATGAGCAGTTCTTC. Translating it yields CASSYSGGAYNEQFF.

This clone was counted a few times. This chain links TRBV5-1 with TRBJ1-6; 9 bases line up with TRBD1. Per germline, CDR1 SGHRS and CDR2 YFSETQ. With V trimmed by 0 bases and J by 10 bases, 14 bases remained unmatched. The CDR3 totals 18 residues. For the CDR3, the DNA is TGCGCCAGCAGCTTGGCCCCCGGGACAGGGACAACGTCCTCACCCCTCCACTTT. Its translation: CASSLAPGTGTTSSPLHF.

This clone was seen a handful of times. The rearrangement links TRBV29-1 to TRBJ2-2; D remains ambiguous. Germline V lookup: CDR1 SQVTM, CDR2 ANQGSEA. Trimming shortened V by 5 bases and J by 6 bases, and 13 bases separated the two germline ends. There are 13 residues in the CDR3. The chain's CDR3 is CSVLLQSAGELFF. For the CDR3, the DNA is TGCAGCGTTCTGCTACAAAGCGCCGGGGAGCTGTTTTTT.

This clone was observed a few times. The chain uses TRBV29-1 and TRBJ1-4, with D tentatively TRBD1 (6 bases). The germline V gene encodes CDR1 SQVTM and CDR2 ANQGSEA. V dropped 8 bases and J dropped 5 bases, with 15 bases sitting between them. This CDR3 has 13 amino acids. Here the CDR3 DNA reads TGCAGCTCCCGGGACACGCCAAATGAAAAACTGTTTTTT. Translated, it gives CSSRDTPNEKLFF.

The chain uses TRBV29-1 and TRBJ2-7, with 10 bases matching TRBD2. Losses at the gene ends were 6 bases for V and 7 bases for J; bases not matched to a gene: 9. Germline loops: CDR1 SQVTM, CDR2 ANQGSEA. The CDR3 is 13 amino acids. CDR3 amino acids: CSVRAGGTGEQYF. CDR3 coding DNA: TGCAGCGTCAGAGCGGGAGGGACGGGTGAGCAGTACTTC.

V gene TRBV10-3 combines with J gene TRBJ2-2; D possibly corresponds to TRBD1 (6 bases). CDR1 is ENHRY, CDR2 SYGVKD, per germline. Trimming pared 6 bases from V and 0 bases from J, leaving 8 bases between. The CDR3 consists of 14 residues. The CDR3 protein is CAIRRDTNTGELFF. As DNA, the CDR3 is TGTGCCATCAGGAGGGACACGAACACCGGGGAGCTGTTTTTT.

This clone was picked up a small number of times. CDR3 sequence reads: CASSLDSRGYTF. CDR3 coding DNA: TGTGCCAGCAGCTTAGACAGCAGGGGCTACACCTTC. The V gene is TRBV7-9, the J gene TRBJ1-2; D call uncertain. With 1 base removed from V and 8 bases from J, the gap between germline ends came to 8 bases. CDR3 length: 12 residues. Germline CDR1 reads SEHNR; CDR2 reads FQNEAQ (reference sequence).